This T cell receptor beta chain came from a study of blood T cell repertoires in COVID-19. About the study: Sources were T cells, B-cell-depleted T cells, or PBMCs; the material itself was cDNA or gDNA.

Cohort assignment relied on participant-reported clinical history. Assay used: immunoSEQ multiplex PCR; TCRdb lists only in-frame clones, some missing. The data show some 260,000 clones, roughly four fifths seen once. Germline CDR1 and CDR2: LNHDA and SQIVND (reference sequence). V lost 5 bases to trimming and J lost 4 bases, with 13 bases between them. The CDR3 has 14 amino acids. This clonotype was sampled from a man aged 25 to 40 with acute COVID-19. Sequenced: PBMCs or T cells enriched from blood (not recorded which). This sequence joins TRBV19 and TRBJ2-3, with D maybe TRBD1 (5 bases). The CDR3 here is CASSPGRAPDTQYF. CDR3 in DNA: TGTGCCAGTAGTCCGGGCAGGGCCCCAGATACGCAGTATTTT.